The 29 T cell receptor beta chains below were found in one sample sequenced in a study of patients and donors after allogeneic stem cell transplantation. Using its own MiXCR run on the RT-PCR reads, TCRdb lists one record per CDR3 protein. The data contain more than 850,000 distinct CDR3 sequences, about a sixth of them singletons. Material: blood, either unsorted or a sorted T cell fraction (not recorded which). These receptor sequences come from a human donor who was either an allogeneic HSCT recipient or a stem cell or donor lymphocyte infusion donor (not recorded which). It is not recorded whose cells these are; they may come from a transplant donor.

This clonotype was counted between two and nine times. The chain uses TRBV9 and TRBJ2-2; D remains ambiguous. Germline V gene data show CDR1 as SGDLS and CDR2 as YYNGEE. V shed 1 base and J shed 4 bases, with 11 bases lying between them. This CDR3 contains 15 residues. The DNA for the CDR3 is TGTGCCAGCAGCGTATCCCCGACGGGCACCGGGGAGCTGTTTTTT. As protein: CASSVSPTGTGELFF.

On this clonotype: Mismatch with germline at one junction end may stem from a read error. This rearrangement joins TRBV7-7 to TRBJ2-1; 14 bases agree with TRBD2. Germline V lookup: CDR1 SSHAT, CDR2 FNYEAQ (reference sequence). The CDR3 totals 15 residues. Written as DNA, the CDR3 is TGTGCTAGCAGCGCGACTAGCGGGGGGGCTGGTGAGCAGTTCTTC. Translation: CASSATSGGAGEQFF.

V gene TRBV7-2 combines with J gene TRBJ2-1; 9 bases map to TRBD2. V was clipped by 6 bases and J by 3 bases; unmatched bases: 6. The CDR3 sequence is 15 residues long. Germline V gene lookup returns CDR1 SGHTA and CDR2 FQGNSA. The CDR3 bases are TGTGCCAGCAGTAGTAGCGGGAGAGACTACAATGAGCAGTTCTTC. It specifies CASSSSGRDYNEQFF.

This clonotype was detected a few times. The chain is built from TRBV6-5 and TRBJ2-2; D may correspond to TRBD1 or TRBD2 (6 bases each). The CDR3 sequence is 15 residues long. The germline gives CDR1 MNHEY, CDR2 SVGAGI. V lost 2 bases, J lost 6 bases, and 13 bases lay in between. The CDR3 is CASSYGGRAAGELFF. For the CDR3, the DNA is TGTGCCAGCAGTTACGGGGGGCGCGCAGCCGGGGAGCTGTTTTTT.

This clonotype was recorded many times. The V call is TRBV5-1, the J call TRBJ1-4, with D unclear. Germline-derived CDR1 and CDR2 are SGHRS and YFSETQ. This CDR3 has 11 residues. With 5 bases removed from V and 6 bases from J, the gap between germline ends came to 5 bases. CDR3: CASRRDEKLFF. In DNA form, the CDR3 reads TGCGCCAGCAGAAGGGATGAAAAACTGTTTTTT. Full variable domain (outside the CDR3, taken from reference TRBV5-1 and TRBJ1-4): KAGVTQTPRYLIKTRGQQVTLSCSPISGHRSVSWYQQTPGQGLQFLFEYFSETQRNKGNFPGRFSGRQFSNSRSEMNVSTLELGDSALYLCASRRDEKLFFGSGTQLSVL.

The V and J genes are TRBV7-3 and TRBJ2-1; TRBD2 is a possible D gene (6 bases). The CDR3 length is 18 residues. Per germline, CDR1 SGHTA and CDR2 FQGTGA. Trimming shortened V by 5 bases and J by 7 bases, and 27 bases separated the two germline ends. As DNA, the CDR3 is TGTGCCAGCAGCCCAACAACCCTTCGGACGGGTGGGGGGAATGAGCAGTTCTTC. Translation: CASSPTTLRTGGGNEQFF.

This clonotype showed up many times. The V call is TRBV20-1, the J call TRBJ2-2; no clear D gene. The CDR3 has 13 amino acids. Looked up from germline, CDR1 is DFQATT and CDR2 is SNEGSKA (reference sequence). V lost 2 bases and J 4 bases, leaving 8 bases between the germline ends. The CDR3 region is CSARTKGTGELFF. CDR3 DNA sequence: TGCAGTGCTAGAACCAAGGGCACCGGGGAGCTGTTTTTT.

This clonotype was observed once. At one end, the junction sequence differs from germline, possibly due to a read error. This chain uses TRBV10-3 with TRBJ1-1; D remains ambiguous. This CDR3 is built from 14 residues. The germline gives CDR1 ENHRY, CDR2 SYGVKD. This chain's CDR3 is CAISESRQNTEALF. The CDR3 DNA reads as TGTGCCATCAGTGAGTCCCGGCAGAACACTGAAGCTCTCTTT.

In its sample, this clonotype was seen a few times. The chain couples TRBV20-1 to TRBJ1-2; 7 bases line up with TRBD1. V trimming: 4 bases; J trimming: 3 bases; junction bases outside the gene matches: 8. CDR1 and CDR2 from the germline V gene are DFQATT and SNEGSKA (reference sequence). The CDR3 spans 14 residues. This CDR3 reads CSAKGAGGDYGYTF. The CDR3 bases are TGCAGTGCTAAGGGCGCAGGGGGGGACTATGGCTACACCTTC.

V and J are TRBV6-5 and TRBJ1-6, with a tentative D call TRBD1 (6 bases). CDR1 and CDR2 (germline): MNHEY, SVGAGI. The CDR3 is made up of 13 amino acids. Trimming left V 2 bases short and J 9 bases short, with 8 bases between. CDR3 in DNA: TGTGCCAGCAGTTACGACAGGCGTTCACCCCTCCACTTT. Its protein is CASSYDRRSPLHF.

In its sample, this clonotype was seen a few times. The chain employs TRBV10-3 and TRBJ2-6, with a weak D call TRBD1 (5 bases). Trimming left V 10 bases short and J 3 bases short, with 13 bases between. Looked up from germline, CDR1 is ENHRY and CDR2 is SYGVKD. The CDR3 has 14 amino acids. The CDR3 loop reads CATFQGFGANVLTF. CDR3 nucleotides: TGTGCCACTTTCCAGGGTTTTGGGGCCAACGTCCTGACTTTC.

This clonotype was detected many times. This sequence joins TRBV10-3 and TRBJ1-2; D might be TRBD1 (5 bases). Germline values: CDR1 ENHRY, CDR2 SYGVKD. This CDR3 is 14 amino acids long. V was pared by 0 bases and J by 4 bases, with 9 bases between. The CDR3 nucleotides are TGTGCCATCAGTGAGTCTCAGGGCAGCTATGGCTACACCTTC. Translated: CAISESQGSYGYTF.

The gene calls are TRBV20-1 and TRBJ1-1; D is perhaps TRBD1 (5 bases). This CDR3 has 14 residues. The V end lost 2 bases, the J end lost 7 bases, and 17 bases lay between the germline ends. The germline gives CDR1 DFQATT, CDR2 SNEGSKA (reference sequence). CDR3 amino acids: CSARLPGGSGEAFF. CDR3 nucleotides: TGCAGTGCTAGACTACCCGGGGGGTCGGGTGAAGCTTTCTTT.

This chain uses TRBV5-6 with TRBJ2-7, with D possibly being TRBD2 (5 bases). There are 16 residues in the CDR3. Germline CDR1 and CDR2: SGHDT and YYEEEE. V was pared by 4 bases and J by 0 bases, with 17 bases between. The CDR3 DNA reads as TGTGCCAGCAGCGCAGATCTAGCCCGGAGCTCCTACGAGCAGTACTTC. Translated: CASSADLARSSYEQYF. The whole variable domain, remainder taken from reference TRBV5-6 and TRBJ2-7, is DAGVTQSPTHLIKTRGQQVTLRCSPKSGHDTVSWYQQALGQGPQFIFQYYEEEERQRGNFPDRFSGHQFPNYSSELNVNALLLGDSALYLCASSADLARSSYEQYFGPGTRLTVT.

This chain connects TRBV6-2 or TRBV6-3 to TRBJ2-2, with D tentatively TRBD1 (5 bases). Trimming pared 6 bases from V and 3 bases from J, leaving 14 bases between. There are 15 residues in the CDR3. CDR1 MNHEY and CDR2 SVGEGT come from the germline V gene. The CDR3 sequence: CASRYLTEYTGELFF. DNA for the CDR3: TGTGCCAGCAGATATTTGACAGAGTACACCGGGGAGCTGTTTTTT.

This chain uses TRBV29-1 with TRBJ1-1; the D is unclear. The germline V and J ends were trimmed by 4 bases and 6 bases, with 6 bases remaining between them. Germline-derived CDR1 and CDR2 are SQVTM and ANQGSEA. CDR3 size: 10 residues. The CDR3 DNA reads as TGCAGCGTTGTGGTTTCTGAAGCTTTCTTT. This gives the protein CSVVVSEAFF.

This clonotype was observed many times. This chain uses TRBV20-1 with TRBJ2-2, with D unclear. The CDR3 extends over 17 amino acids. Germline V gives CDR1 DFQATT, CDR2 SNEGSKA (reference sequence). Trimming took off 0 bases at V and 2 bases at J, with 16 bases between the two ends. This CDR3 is CSARDFPESLNTGELFF. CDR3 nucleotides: TGCAGTGCTAGAGACTTTCCCGAAAGCCTTAACACCGGGGAGCTGTTTTTT.

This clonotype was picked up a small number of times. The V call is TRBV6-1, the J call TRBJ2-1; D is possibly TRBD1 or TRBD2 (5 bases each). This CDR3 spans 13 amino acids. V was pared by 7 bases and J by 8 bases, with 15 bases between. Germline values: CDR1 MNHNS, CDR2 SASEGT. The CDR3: CASIRSRGDEQFF. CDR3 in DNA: TGTGCCAGCATCCGATCGAGGGGAGATGAGCAGTTCTTC.

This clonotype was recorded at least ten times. The CDR3 sequence: CATSDLSSGGTDTQYF. CDR3 nucleotides: TGTGCCACCAGTGATCTCTCTAGCGGGGGCACAGATACGCAGTATTTT. The chain is built from TRBV24-1 and TRBJ2-3, with 9 bases aligning to TRBD2. Germline CDR1 and CDR2: KGHDR and SFDVKD. CDR3 length equals 16 residues. Germline trimming cut 3 bases from V and 1 base from J; bases unmatched to any gene: 4.

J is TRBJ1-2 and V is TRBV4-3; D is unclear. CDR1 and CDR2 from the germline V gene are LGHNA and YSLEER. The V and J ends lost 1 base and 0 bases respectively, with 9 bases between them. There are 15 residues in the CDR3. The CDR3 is CASSQGADPNYGYTF. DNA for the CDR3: TGCGCCAGCAGCCAAGGAGCGGACCCTAACTATGGCTACACCTTC.

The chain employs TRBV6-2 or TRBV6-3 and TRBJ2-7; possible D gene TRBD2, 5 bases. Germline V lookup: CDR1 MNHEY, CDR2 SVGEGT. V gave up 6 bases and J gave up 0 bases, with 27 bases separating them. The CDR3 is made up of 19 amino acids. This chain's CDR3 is CASSFNGSIISSSSYEQYF. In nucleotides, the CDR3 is TGTGCCAGCAGCTTCAATGGGAGTATTATTTCTTCCAGCTCCTACGAGCAGTACTTC.

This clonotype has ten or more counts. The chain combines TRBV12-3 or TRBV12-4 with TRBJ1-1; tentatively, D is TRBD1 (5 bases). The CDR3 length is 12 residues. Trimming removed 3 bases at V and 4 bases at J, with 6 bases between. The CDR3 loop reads CASSFGGTEAFF. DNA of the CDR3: TGTGCCAGCAGTTTCGGGGGCACTGAAGCTTTCTTT.

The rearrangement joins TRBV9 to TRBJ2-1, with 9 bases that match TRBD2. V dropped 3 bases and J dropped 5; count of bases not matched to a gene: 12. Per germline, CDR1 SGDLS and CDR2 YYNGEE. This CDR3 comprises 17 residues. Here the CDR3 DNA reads TGTGCCAGCAGCGCCGATCGCCCGGGACTAGCTAACAATGAGCAGTTCTTC. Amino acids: CASSADRPGLANNEQFF.

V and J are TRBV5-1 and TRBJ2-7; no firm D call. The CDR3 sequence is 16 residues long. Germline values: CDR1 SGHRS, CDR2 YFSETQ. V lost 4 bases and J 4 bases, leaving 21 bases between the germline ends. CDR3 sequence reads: CASSISTGQKGYEQYF. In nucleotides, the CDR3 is TGCGCCAGCAGCATCAGCACCGGGCAAAAAGGGTACGAGCAGTACTTC.

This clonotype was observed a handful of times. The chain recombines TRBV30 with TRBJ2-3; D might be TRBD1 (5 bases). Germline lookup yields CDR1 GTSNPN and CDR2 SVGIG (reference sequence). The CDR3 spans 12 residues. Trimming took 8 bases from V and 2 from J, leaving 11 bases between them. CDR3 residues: CAHDRNTDTQYF. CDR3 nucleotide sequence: TGTGCCCACGACAGAAACACAGATACGCAGTATTTT.

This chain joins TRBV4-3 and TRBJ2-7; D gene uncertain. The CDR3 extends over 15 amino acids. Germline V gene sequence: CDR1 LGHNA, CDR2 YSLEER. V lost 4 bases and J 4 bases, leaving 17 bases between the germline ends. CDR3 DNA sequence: TGCGCCAGCAGCCTCGTCGTGGGGAAAAGGTACGAGCAGTACTTC. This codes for CASSLVVGKRYEQYF.

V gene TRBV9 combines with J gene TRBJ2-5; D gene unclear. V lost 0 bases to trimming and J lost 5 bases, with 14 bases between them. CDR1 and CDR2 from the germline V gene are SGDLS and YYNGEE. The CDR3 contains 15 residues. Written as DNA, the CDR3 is TGTGCCAGCAGCGTAGTGTGGAACACAAAGGAGACCCAGTACTTC. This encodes CASSVVWNTKETQYF.

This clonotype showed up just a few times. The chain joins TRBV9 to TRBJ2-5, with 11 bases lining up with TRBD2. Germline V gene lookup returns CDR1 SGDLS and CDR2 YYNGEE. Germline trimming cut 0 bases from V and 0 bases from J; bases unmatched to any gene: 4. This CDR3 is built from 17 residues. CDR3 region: CASSVGETSGNQETQYF. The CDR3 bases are TGTGCCAGCAGCGTAGGGGAGACTAGCGGGAACCAAGAGACCCAGTACTTC.

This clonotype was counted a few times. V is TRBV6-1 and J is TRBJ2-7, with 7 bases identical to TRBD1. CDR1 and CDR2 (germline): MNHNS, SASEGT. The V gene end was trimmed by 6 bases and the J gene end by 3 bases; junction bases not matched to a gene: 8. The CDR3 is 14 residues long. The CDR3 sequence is CASRAGTDGYEQYF. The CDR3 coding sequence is TGTGCCAGCAGGGCCGGGACAGATGGCTACGAGCAGTACTTC.